What follows are 13 T cell receptor beta chains derived from one specimen sequenced in a study of tumor-infiltrating lymphocytes in primary liver carcinoma. Total RNA (around 500 ng) served as template for TCR beta cDNA synthesis primed by a constant-region primer. ARM-PCR, slightly modified, supplied the TCR beta libraries through three nested multiplex PCR rounds. The two initial PCR rounds, around 10 cycles each, used TRBV1-TRBV30 forward and C-beta reverse primers. Each CDR3 protein is one row after TCRdb ran MiXCR on the multiplex PCR reads. The table lists 150,000 to 200,000 distinct CDR3 sequences, 50% to 75% of them singletons. They got blood RNA out of unsorted whole blood and also pulled out germline DNA. Specimen: peripheral blood. All receptors come from a middle-aged man with primary liver carcinoma and hepatitis B virus infection.

This chain links TRBV29-1 with TRBJ2-7, with a tentative D call TRBD1 (5 bases). Germline V gives CDR1 SQVTM, CDR2 ANQGSEA. There are 15 residues in the CDR3. The V gene lost 4 bases and the J gene lost 2 bases, with 18 bases spanning the gap. The DNA for the CDR3 is TGCAGCGTTGGGGGCTTGGGTGTGGTAACCTACGAGCAGTACTTC. This encodes CSVGGLGVVTYEQYF.

The chain has TRBV12-3 or TRBV12-4 and TRBJ2-7; weak D call: TRBD2 (5 bases). With 4 bases removed from V and 2 bases from J, the gap between germline ends came to 15 bases. This CDR3 has 15 residues. For the CDR3, the DNA is TGTGCCAGCAGTTATGAGGACTCGGGCCCCTACGAGCAGTACTTC. The encoded protein is CASSYEDSGPYEQYF.

This clonotype was found a few times. At one boundary the junction diverges from the germline segment, which might be a read error. This chain connects TRBV5-4 to TRBJ2-3; no firm D call. The CDR3 length is 13 residues. Germline CDR1 is SGHNT and CDR2 is YYREEE (reference sequence). The CDR3 nucleotides read TGTGCCAGCAGCTTGGCGCTGGACGGCCGCCGGCATTTT. Protein sequence: CASSLALDGRRHF.

As regards this clonotype: A junction boundary mismatches the germline segment, possibly from a read error. The chain links TRBV6-1 to TRBJ2-1; 8 positions agree with TRBD2. This CDR3 has 14 amino acids. CDR1 is MNHNS, CDR2 SASEGT, per germline. CDR3 coding DNA: TGTGTCAGCACCGGGACTAGTGGTTATAATGAGCAGTTCTTC. The encoded protein is CVSTGTSGYNEQFF.

The chain carries TRBV28 and TRBJ2-5; no reliable D call. Looked up from germline, CDR1 is MDHEN and CDR2 is SYDVKM. V lost 6 bases and J 3 bases, leaving 11 bases between the germline ends. The CDR3 sequence is 13 residues long. The CDR3 spells CASRASWEETQYF. CDR3 bases: TGTGCCAGCAGAGCCTCCTGGGAAGAGACCCAGTACTTC.

The chain has TRBV6-5 and TRBJ2-2, with a possible D match to TRBD2 (5 bases). V lost 2 bases and J lost 16, with 23 bases in between. CDR1 is MNHEY and CDR2 is SVGAGI in the germline V gene. The CDR3 loop spans 15 amino acids. The CDR3 DNA reads as TGTGCCAGCAGTTACGGGAGCCAGCACACCGGGAAGCAGTTTTTT. It codes for CASSYGSQHTGKQFF.

This clonotype was seen repeatedly, ten times or more. This sequence joins TRBV11-1 and TRBJ2-3, with 14 bases matching TRBD2. The CDR3 totals 17 residues. The germline V gene encodes CDR1 SGHAT and CDR2 FQDESV (reference sequence). Trimming at V came to 8 bases and at J to 3 bases, leaving 10 bases not matched to a gene. The CDR3 spells CASSRGLAGELTDTQYF. The CDR3 DNA reads as TGTGCCAGCTCCAGGGGACTAGCGGGAGAATTGACAGATACGCAGTATTTT. Full variable domain (rest looked up from reference TRBV11-1 and TRBJ2-3): EAEVAQSPRYKITEKSQAVAFWCDPISGHATLYWYRQILGQGPELLVQFQDESVVDDSQLPKDRFSAERLKGVDSTLKIQPAELGDSAMYLCASSRGLAGELTDTQYFGPGTRLTVL.

Remarks on this clonotype: One end of the junction varies from germline; a read error may be responsible. In DNA, the CDR3 is TGCAGCGTAGGCGGGAGTGGTTACGAACAGAACTTC. Encoded protein: CSVGGSGYEQNF. The V call is TRBV29-1, the J call TRBJ2-7; 7 bases fit TRBD2. This CDR3 is 12 amino acids long. Germline V gene lookup returns CDR1 SQVTM and CDR2 ANQGSEA.

Note on this clonotype: Compared with germline, one end of the junction differs, possibly owing to a read error. The rearrangement uses TRBV12-3 or TRBV12-4 and TRBJ2-3; 7 bases fit TRBD1. The CDR3 length is 14 residues. The CDR3 is CASSLLQGTDTQCF. CDR3 nucleotide sequence: TGTGCCAGCAGTTTATTACAGGGGACAGATACGCAGTGTTTT.

As to this clonotype: A read error is possible here, since a much larger clone lies one base away. V and J are TRBV11-1 and TRBJ1-4, with 7 bases lining up with TRBD1. CDR1 SGHAT and CDR2 FQDESV come from the germline V gene (reference sequence). The length of the CDR3 is 17 residues. Written as DNA, the CDR3 is TGTGCCAGCAGCGCACGACAGGGTGGTTCAACTAATGAAAAACTGGTTTTT. Encoded protein: CASSARQGGSTNEKLVF.

This clonotype has just one count. A clone one base away is much larger, so this may be a read error. The chain couples TRBV11-2 to TRBJ2-2; 7 nucleotides agree with TRBD2. Germline values: CDR1 SGHAT, CDR2 FQNNGV. The CDR3 loop spans 16 amino acids. V trimming: 5 bases; J trimming: 6 bases; junction bases outside the gene matches: 12. The chain's CDR3 is CASSTPLTSSAGELFF. The CDR3 coding sequence is TGTGCCAGCAGCACCCCGTTGACTAGCAGCGCCGGGGAGCTGTTTTTT.

Worth noting for this clonotype: At one end the junction does not follow the germline gene, possibly because of a read error. The rearrangement uses TRBV11-1 and TRBJ2-3, with D perhaps matching TRBD2 (5 bases). Germline lookup yields CDR1 SGHAT and CDR2 FQDESV (reference sequence). CDR3 length equals 17 residues. The DNA of the CDR3 is TGTGCCAGCAGCTTACCGGCCACATGGGAGAGCACAGATACGCGGTATTTT. Its translation is CASSLPATWESTDTRYF. Based on the CDR3 plus reference TRBV11-1 and TRBJ2-3, the full variable domain is EAEVAQSPRYKITEKSQAVAFWCDPISGHATLYWYRQILGQGPELLVQFQDESVVDDSQLPKDRFSAERLKGVDSTLKIQPAELGDSAMYLCASSLPATWESTDTRYFGPGTRLTVL.

This clonotype was recorded at least ten times. The rearrangement joins TRBV11-2 to TRBJ1-1; 8 bases are shared with TRBD1. The CDR3 covers 15 residues. Germline values: CDR1 SGHAT, CDR2 FQNNGV. V trimming: 5 bases; J trimming: 0 bases; junction bases outside the gene matches: 5. For the CDR3, the DNA is TGTGCCAGCAGCCAAGGACAGGGTATGAACACTGAAGCTTTCTTT. It translates to CASSQGQGMNTEAFF.